These T cell receptor beta chains were read from a single sample in a study of graft-versus-host responses after intestinal transplantation. The antigens these receptors bind are not known. TCRdb keeps only in-frame clones here, not all; method: immunoSEQ multiplex PCR. The table lists 100,000 or so clones, 90% to 95% of them singletons. The sample in question was unstimulated CD8+ T cells sorted from spleen or lymph node cells, obtained before intestinal transplant. Receptors were obtained from a human donor who received an intestinal transplant. Each CDR3 is given with its conserved first and last residue. D genes are given only for firm matches. Size tells how often a clone was seen (once, few, many) or the class of an expanded clone, and some rows leave it out.

clone_size	d_call	v_call	j_call	cdr3_aa	cdr3_nt
NA	NA	TRBV25-1	TRBJ1-1	CASSDPGTIETEAFF	TGTGCCAGCAGTGACCCCGGGACAATAGAGACTGAAGCTTTCTTT
few	NA	TRBV10-1	TRBJ1-1	CASSEGANTEAFF	TGCGCCAGCAGTGAGGGGGCGAACACTGAAGCTTTCTTT
NA	TRBD2	TRBV9	TRBJ2-5	CASSERGGPGETQYF	TGTGCCAGCAGCGAACGCGGGGGGCCGGGAGAGACCCAGTACTTC
once	NA	TRBV13	TRBJ1-2	CASSPYGSGDHGYTF	TGTGCCAGCAGCCCATATGGTTCGGGGGATCATGGCTACACCTTC
NA	NA	TRBV9	TRBJ1-3	CASSVASAGNTIYF	TGTGCCAGCAGCGTAGCCTCCGCTGGAAACACCATATATTTT
NA	TRBD1	TRBV12-5	TRBJ2-3	CASGLVRAQGTVGTDTQYF	TGTGCTAGTGGTTTGGTACGGGCGCAAGGGACAGTGGGCACAGATACGCAGTATTTT
NA	TRBD1	TRBV4-3	TRBJ2-7	CASSLGTGASYEQYF	TGCGCCAGCAGCCTCGGGACAGGGGCATCCTACGAGCAGTACTTC
NA	TRBD2	TRBV11-2	TRBJ2-3	CASSKLAGGNTDTQYF	TGTGCCAGCAGCAAACTAGCGGGGGGGAACACAGATACGCAGTATTTT
few	NA	TRBV19	TRBJ2-1	CASSMGSGHRVGNEQFF	TGTGCCAGTAGTATGGGATCGGGCCACAGGGTGGGGAATGAGCAGTTCTTC
NA	NA	TRBV5-1	TRBJ1-2	CASSLARNTF	TGCGCCAGCAGCTTGGCGAGGAACACCTTC
NA	NA	TRBV30	TRBJ2-3	CAWSLGGGTDTQYF	TGTGCCTGGAGCCTGGGAGGCGGCACAGATACGCAGTATTTT
NA	NA	TRBV4-3	TRBJ1-1	CASSLGSSDTEAFF	TGCGCCAGCAGCCTGGGGTCTAGCGACACTGAAGCTTTCTTT
NA	NA	TRBV19	TRBJ2-7	CASSTGLHYEQYF	TGTGCCAGTAGTACGGGACTCCACTACGAGCAGTACTTC
NA	TRBD2	TRBV5-6	TRBJ2-1	CASSLGPAGYLYNEQFF	TGTGCCAGCAGCTTGGGTCCAGCGGGATACCTCTACAATGAGCAGTTCTTC
NA	NA	TRBV7-9	TRBJ2-3	CASSFRNRERSLITDTQYF	TGTGCCAGCAGCTTTAGGAACAGGGAGAGGTCCTTGATCACAGATACGCAGTATTTT
NA	NA	TRBV7-9	TRBJ1-2	CASSYREVDSYGYTF	TGTGCCAGCAGCTATAGGGAGGTCGATTCATATGGCTACACCTTC
few	TRBD2	TRBV4-3	TRBJ2-1	CASSDSGVSYNEQFF	TGCGCCAGCAGTGATAGCGGGGTGTCCTACAATGAGCAGTTCTTC
NA	NA	TRBV19	TRBJ1-1	CASSIDRGRTEAFF	TGTGCCAGTAGTATAGACAGGGGAAGGACTGAAGCTTTCTTT
NA	TRBD1	TRBV11-3	TRBJ1-4	CASSLGTGSEKLFF	TGTGCCAGCAGCTTGGGGACAGGGAGTGAAAAACTGTTTTTT
NA	NA	TRBV11-2	TRBJ2-3	CASSPSGDTQYF	TGTGCCAGCAGCCCCTCGGGAGATACGCAGTATTTT
once	TRBD1	TRBV27	TRBJ1-1	CASRDGTGNTEAFF	TGTGCCAGCAGGGACGGGACAGGGAACACTGAAGCTTTCTTT
NA	NA	TRBV14	TRBJ1-1	CASSQEHLYTEAFF	TGTGCCAGCAGCCAAGAGCACTTGTACACTGAAGCTTTCTTT
NA	NA	TRBV11-3	TRBJ1-1	CASSLAPDTEAFF	TGTGCCAGCAGCTTAGCTCCAGACACTGAAGCTTTCTTT
NA	TRBD1	TRBV13	TRBJ2-7	CASSLASGTGRHGEQYF	TGTGCCAGCAGCTTAGCCTCCGGGACAGGAAGGCATGGCGAGCAGTACTTC
NA	NA	TRBV7-2	TRBJ2-7	CASSLSWQDEQYF	TGTGCCAGCAGCTTAAGCTGGCAGGACGAGCAGTACTTC
once	NA	TRBV7-8	TRBJ2-1	CASSFDYLDEQFF	TGTGCCAGCAGCTTTGACTATCTGGATGAGCAGTTCTTC
NA	NA	TRBV6-1	TRBJ1-1	CASSVRVSEAFF	TGTGCCAGCAGTGTCAGGGTGTCTGAAGCTTTCTTT
NA	NA	TRBV6-5	TRBJ1-5	CASSYLFNQPQHF	TGTGCCAGCAGTTACTTATTCAATCAGCCCCAGCATTTT
NA	TRBD2	TRBV27	TRBJ2-7	CASSPGLAGPSSYEQYF	TGTGCCAGCAGTCCGGGACTAGCGGGGCCTAGCTCCTACGAGCAGTACTTC
NA	NA	TRBV14	TRBJ2-7	CASSPGRTYEQYF	TGTGCCAGCAGCCCCGGCAGGACCTACGAGCAGTACTTC
NA	NA	TRBV14	TRBJ2-7	CASSPRQNPYEQYF	TGTGCCAGCAGCCCCCGACAGAATCCCTACGAGCAGTACTTC
NA	NA	TRBV6-5	TRBJ2-1	CASSYGNGRNEQFF	TGTGCCAGCAGTTACGGTAATGGGCGCAATGAGCAGTTCTTC
NA	TRBD2	TRBV4-3	TRBJ2-7	CASSQASGGTYEQYF	TGCGCCAGCAGCCAGGCTAGCGGGGGGACCTACGAGCAGTACTTC
NA	TRBD1	TRBV28	TRBJ1-6	CASSFGTGNSYNSPLHF	TGTGCCAGCAGTTTCGGGACAGGGAATTCCTATAATTCACCCCTCCACTTT
NA	TRBD1	TRBV29-1	TRBJ1-1	CSVEQGAGTEAFF	TGCAGCGTCGAACAGGGGGCTGGCACTGAAGCTTTCTTT
NA	NA	TRBV4-3	TRBJ2-3	CASSQDLEERADTQYF	TGCGCCAGCAGCCAAGATCTGGAGGAACGCGCAGATACGCAGTATTTT
NA	NA	TRBV5-5	TRBJ1-2	CASSLTGANYGYTF	TGTGCCAGCAGCTTGACGGGGGCTAACTATGGCTACACCTTC
NA	TRBD1	TRBV7-9	TRBJ2-7	CASSLPLTGAEQYF	TGTGCCAGCAGCTTACCGTTGACAGGGGCCGAGCAGTACTTC
NA	TRBD2	TRBV4-3	TRBJ2-1	CASSQDLAGNEQFF	TGCGCCAGCAGCCAAGATCTAGCGGGGAATGAGCAGTTCTTC
NA	NA	TRBV7-9	TRBJ2-5	CASSLLQLETQYF	TGTGCCAGCAGCTTACTACAGTTGGAGACCCAGTACTTC
NA	NA	TRBV5-1	TRBJ2-2	CASSLGAATSNTGELFF	TGCGCCAGCAGCTTGGGTGCCGCTACTTCGAACACCGGGGAGCTGTTTTTT
NA	TRBD1	TRBV27	TRBJ1-5	CASTKTGGRDQPQHF	TGTGCCAGCACCAAAACAGGGGGCCGAGATCAGCCCCAGCATTTT
NA	TRBD2	TRBV2	TRBJ2-1	CASRLLTSGGADEQFF	TGTGCCAGCAGGCTACTGACTAGCGGGGGGGCCGATGAGCAGTTCTTC
NA	NA	TRBV30	TRBJ1-2	CAWTVGGTNGYTF	TGTGCCTGGACAGTGGGGGGTACTAATGGCTACACCTTC
NA	NA	TRBV30	TRBJ2-7	CAWSGVAKSSYEQYF	TGTGCCTGGAGTGGCGTAGCCAAAAGCTCCTACGAGCAGTACTTC
NA	TRBD1	TRBV6-5	TRBJ2-5	CASSRDSLGETQYF	TGTGCCAGCAGTAGGGACAGCCTTGGGGAGACCCAGTACTTC
NA	NA	TRBV7-8	TRBJ2-7	CASSLAGGFSYEQYF	TGTGCCAGCAGCTTAGCAGGGGGTTTCTCCTACGAGCAGTACTTC
NA	TRBD1	TRBV4-3	TRBJ2-7	CASSQDTGTVYEQYF	TGCGCCAGCAGCCAGGACACCGGGACAGTCTACGAGCAGTACTTC
NA	NA	TRBV18	TRBJ2-7	CASKMGQGYEQYF	TGTGCCAGCAAAATGGGCCAGGGCTACGAGCAGTACTTC
NA	NA	TRBV29-1	TRBJ1-1	CSVAQGNTEAFF	TGCAGCGTAGCACAGGGGAACACTGAAGCTTTCTTT
NA	TRBD2	TRBV9	TRBJ2-3	CASSVASGVPDTQYF	TGTGCCAGCAGCGTAGCTAGCGGGGTCCCAGATACGCAGTATTTT
once	NA	TRBV15	TRBJ1-5	CATSRADSHNQPQHF	TGTGCCACCAGCAGAGCCGACAGCCACAATCAGCCCCAGCATTTT
once	TRBD2	TRBV9	TRBJ2-1	CASSVEGGLLAVHNEQFF	TGTGCCAGCAGCGTAGAGGGGGGTTTACTAGCGGTACACAATGAGCAGTTCTTC
NA	NA	TRBV4-3	TRBJ2-3	CASSPDNLESTDTQYF	TGCGCCAGCAGCCCGGACAATCTAGAGAGCACAGATACGCAGTATTTT
once	TRBD1	TRBV30	TRBJ2-5	CACPPTDRDPWQETQYF	TGTGCCTGCCCACCTACTGACAGGGACCCGTGGCAAGAGACCCAGTACTTC
NA	NA	TRBV12-5	TRBJ2-6	CASRTGSGANVLTF	TGTGCCTCAAGAACAGGCTCTGGGGCCAACGTCCTGACTTTC
NA	TRBD1	TRBV14	TRBJ2-7	CASSLRDSSYEQYF	TGTGCCAGCAGCCTCCGGGACAGCTCCTACGAGCAGTACTTC
NA	NA	TRBV27	TRBJ2-4	CASSLAARTSIQYF	TGTGCCAGCAGTTTAGCAGCGAGGACAAGCATTCAGTACTTC